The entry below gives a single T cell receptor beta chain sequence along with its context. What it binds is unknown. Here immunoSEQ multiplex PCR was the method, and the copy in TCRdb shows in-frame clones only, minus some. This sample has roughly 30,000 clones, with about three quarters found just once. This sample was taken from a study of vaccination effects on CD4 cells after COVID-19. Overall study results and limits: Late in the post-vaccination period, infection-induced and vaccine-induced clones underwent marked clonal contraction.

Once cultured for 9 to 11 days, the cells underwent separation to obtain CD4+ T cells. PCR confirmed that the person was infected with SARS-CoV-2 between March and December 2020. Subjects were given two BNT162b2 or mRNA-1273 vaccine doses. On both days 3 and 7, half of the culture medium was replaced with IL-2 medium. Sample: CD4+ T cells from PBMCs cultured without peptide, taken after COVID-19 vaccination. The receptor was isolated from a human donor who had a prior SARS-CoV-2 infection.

Here the CDR3 DNA reads TGTGCCAGCAGTTACCACAGGGGCAAACCGGATTCACCCCTCCACTTT. It is translated as CASSYHRGKPDSPLHF. The gene calls are TRBV6-2 or TRBV6-3 and TRBJ1-6; 7 positions agree with TRBD1. The junction had 9 bases not matched to a gene; V was cut back by 2 bases and J by 8 bases. Germline V gene data show CDR1 as MNHEY and CDR2 as SVGEGT. The CDR3 is 16 amino acids.